Described below is a single T cell receptor beta chain sequence and its context. Its antigen remains unknown. This sample was taken from a study of T cell responses to AZD1222 COVID-19 vaccine. Broader study findings: After two AZD1222 doses, spike-specific TCR breadth and depth rose versus day 0. There were vaccine-associated CD4 TCRs across spike, dominant at 160-218 and 743-854.

Germline V gives CDR1 SQVTM, CDR2 ANQGSEA. Deletions cut 6 bases from V and 10 bases from J, with 14 bases between. This CDR3 spans 11 amino acids. Profiling relied on immunoSEQ multiplex PCR, and the TCRdb table lists in-frame clones only, not all of them. The sample holds some 200,000 clones, approximately 90% seen once. Whether given at about 4 or about 12 weeks, second doses were pooled. J is TRBJ2-3 and V is TRBV29-1; D may be TRBD1 (5 bases). Sequences were derived from peripheral blood, sampled 28 days after the second AZD1222 dose. The origin of this receptor is an adult who received the AZD1222 COVID-19 vaccine. The CDR3 loop is CSVSDTHPQYF. In nucleotides, the CDR3 is TGCAGCGTATCGGACACCCACCCGCAGTATTTT.